What follows are 28 T cell receptor beta chains derived from one specimen sequenced in a study of PD-L1 blockade in urothelial cancer. Sequencing was performed with immunoSEQ multiplex PCR; in TCRdb, only in-frame clones are kept and a portion is missing. This table has about 74,000 clones, around 80% appearing once. Sequenced material: PBMCs, taken around atezolizumab (anti-PD-L1) treatment. The receptors here all came from a man between 65 and 79 years old with urothelial cancer.

The chain joins TRBV2 to TRBJ2-5; possibly TRBD2 for D (5 bases). CDR1 and CDR2 from the germline V gene are SNHLY and FYNNEI. This CDR3 has 15 residues. Trimming took off 7 bases at V and 7 bases at J, with 22 bases between the two ends. CDR3 in DNA: TGTGCCAGCAAGGTGGTGGGAGTCCCGGCTAGGACCCAGTACTTC. This gives the protein CASKVVGVPARTQYF. Looking up the rest from reference TRBV2 and TRBJ2-5 gives the full variable domain: EPEVTQTPSHQVTQMGQEVILRCVPISNHLYFYWYRQILGQKVEFLVSFYNNEISEKSEIFDDQFSVERPDGSNFTLKIRSTKLEDSAMYFCASKVVGVPARTQYFGPGTRLLVL.

The chain is built from TRBV7-9 and TRBJ2-7, with 7 bases matching TRBD1. Germline V CDR1 and CDR2: SEHNR, FQNEAQ (reference sequence). V trimming: 5 bases; J trimming: 5 bases; junction bases outside the gene matches: 6. This CDR3 has 13 residues. CDR3 sequence: CASSMTGFNEQYF. CDR3 bases: TGTGCCAGCAGCATGACAGGGTTTAACGAGCAGTACTTC.

The rearrangement links TRBV4-2 to TRBJ2-2, with D uncertain. Trimming cost V 3 bases and J 6 bases, with 11 bases left between them. The CDR3 spans 14 residues. Germline-derived CDR1 and CDR2 are LGHNA and YNFKEQ. The CDR3 DNA is TGTGCCAGCAGCCAGGCTCTTGGCCCCGGGGAGCTGTTTTTT. It is translated as CASSQALGPGELFF.

The rearrangement links TRBV5-4 to TRBJ2-3, with 7 bases fitting TRBD2. The germline gives CDR1 SGHNT, CDR2 YYREEE (reference sequence). This CDR3 has 16 amino acids. J lost 2 bases, V lost 0 bases, and 6 bases had no gene match. The CDR3 reads CASSLGASGNTDTQYF. Written as DNA, the CDR3 is TGTGCCAGCAGCTTGGGGGCTAGCGGAAACACAGATACGCAGTATTTT.

The CDR3 DNA reads TGTGCCAGCAGCCGAGACAGGGTAGGCGAGCAGTACTTC. Amino acid sequence: CASSRDRVGEQYF. The chain recombines TRBV14 with TRBJ2-7, with 7 nucleotides matching TRBD1. The CDR3 is 13 residues long. V lost 4 bases to trimming and J lost 6 bases; unmatched junction nucleotides: 6. CDR1 and CDR2 from the germline V gene are SGHDN and FVKESK.

V gene TRBV7-9 combines with J gene TRBJ1-3; 7 bases match TRBD1. The length of the CDR3 is 14 residues. Looked up from germline, CDR1 is SEHNR and CDR2 is FQNEAQ (reference sequence). Unmatched junction bases numbered 1, after V lost 3 bases and J lost 2 bases. The CDR3 here is CASSLQGAGNTIYF. The DNA of the CDR3 is TGTGCCAGCAGCTTGCAGGGGGCTGGAAACACCATATATTTT.

This clone has only a few counts. The chain combines TRBV6-1 with TRBJ1-2; possibly TRBD1 for D (6 bases). V lost 5 bases and J lost 2, with 12 bases in between. Looked up from germline, CDR1 is MNHNS and CDR2 is SASEGT. CDR3 size: 14 residues. The CDR3 DNA is TGTGCCAGCAGTACCCGGACAGACAACTATGGCTACACCTTC. This gives the protein CASSTRTDNYGYTF.

The chain is built from TRBV5-5 and TRBJ2-7, with a tentative D call TRBD1 (6 bases). In germline, CDR1 is SGHKS, CDR2 YYEKEE (reference sequence). There are 16 residues in the CDR3. V lost 2 bases and J lost 4, with 19 bases in between. This CDR3 is CASSFYGDTHTYEQYF. In nucleotides, the CDR3 is TGTGCCAGCAGCTTTTACGGGGACACCCACACTTACGAGCAGTACTTC.

V usage is TRBV27 and J usage is TRBJ1-2; TRBD1 might be the D (6 bases). Per the germline V gene, CDR1 is MNHEY and CDR2 is SMNVEV (reference sequence). The V end lost 2 bases, the J end lost 7 bases, and 14 bases lay between the germline ends. The CDR3 is 14 residues long. CDR3 sequence: CASSLKGGSSGYTF. The CDR3 coding sequence is TGTGCCAGCAGTTTAAAGGGGGGGTCTTCTGGCTACACCTTC.

This chain connects TRBV29-1 to TRBJ2-3, with 10 bases fitting TRBD2. The V gene's germline CDR1 is SQVTM and CDR2 ANQGSEA. V shed 0 bases, J shed 0 bases, and the junction held 6 bases outside the gene matches. CDR3 length: 17 residues. CDR3 DNA: TGCAGCGTTGAAGAAGGGGGACTAGCGTTTAGCACAGATACGCAGTATTTT. It encodes CSVEEGGLAFSTDTQYF.

V and J are TRBV7-3 and TRBJ2-5; D is possibly TRBD2 (5 bases). The CDR3 has 15 residues. The germline V and J ends were trimmed by 2 bases and 4 bases, with 14 bases remaining between them. Germline V lookup: CDR1 SGHTA, CDR2 FQGTGA. The CDR3 DNA reads as TGTGCCAGCAGCTTAGTTTTTGGAGGCACAGAGACCCAGTACTTC. This translates into CASSLVFGGTETQYF.

The chain has TRBV6-6 and TRBJ2-3; tentatively, D is TRBD2 (6 bases). The germline CDR1 and CDR2 sequences are MNHNY and SVGAGI (reference sequence). CDR3 size: 16 residues. V shed 8 bases and J shed 1 base, with 19 bases lying between them. The CDR3 region is CASSPRAGRGTDTQYF. The CDR3 nucleotides are TGTGCCAGCTCCCCCAGAGCCGGGAGAGGCACAGATACGCAGTATTTT.

The chain is built from TRBV5-1 and TRBJ2-5; a weak D match, TRBD2 (6 bases). With 4 bases removed from V and 4 bases from J, the gap between germline ends came to 14 bases. The CDR3 contains 14 residues. Looked up from germline, CDR1 is SGHRS and CDR2 is YFSETQ. Here the CDR3 reads CASSAGLMGETQYF. The CDR3 DNA reads TGCGCCAGCAGCGCGGGACTCATGGGAGAGACCCAGTACTTC.

V and J are TRBV6-1 and TRBJ2-5; D might be TRBD1 (6 bases). CDR3 size: 15 residues. The ends were cut back, 7 bases at V and 2 bases at J, with 17 bases in the middle. Per germline, CDR1 MNHNS and CDR2 SASEGT. Here the CDR3 reads CASTDPGVLQETQYF. CDR3 in DNA: TGTGCCAGCACGGACCCAGGGGTCCTACAAGAGACCCAGTACTTC.

The chain uses TRBV30 and TRBJ2-1, with a tentative D call TRBD2 (6 bases). V was shortened by 5 bases and J by 2 bases, with 19 bases between the two germline ends. The V gene's germline CDR1 is GTSNPN and CDR2 SVGIG (reference sequence). The CDR3 is 16 residues long. DNA of the CDR3: TGTGCCTGGCAGCCTCGGGAGAGGGTGACCTACAATGAGCAGTTCTTC. It translates to CAWQPRERVTYNEQFF.

This clone was observed a few times. The CDR3 reads CASSEGNSPRGYTF. Here the CDR3 DNA reads TGTGCCAGCAGTGAAGGTAACTCCCCGAGGGGCTACACCTTC. This rearrangement joins TRBV6-1 to TRBJ1-2; no definite D call. Germline V gene data show CDR1 as MNHNS and CDR2 as SASEGT. The CDR3 totals 14 residues. V shed 1 base and J shed 8 bases, with 14 bases lying between them.

This clone has only a few counts. The rearrangement links TRBV25-1 to TRBJ2-1, with D maybe TRBD2 (6 bases). CDR3 size: 15 residues. The germline gives CDR1 MGHDK, CDR2 SYGVNS. Trimming shortened V by 6 bases and J by 4 bases, and 16 bases separated the two germline ends. The CDR3 protein is CASSTNAGIYNEQFF. The CDR3 DNA sequence: TGTGCCAGCAGCACAAATGCGGGAATTTACAATGAGCAGTTCTTC.

The genes are TRBV11-1 and TRBJ2-5; tentatively, D is TRBD2 (6 bases). The CDR3 is 16 amino acids. V was trimmed by 5 bases and J by 3 bases, leaving 19 bases between them. In germline, CDR1 is SGHAT, CDR2 FQDESV (reference sequence). The CDR3 spells CASSPRSGAHEETQYF. CDR3 DNA: TGTGCCAGCAGCCCCCGATCGGGAGCCCATGAAGAGACCCAGTACTTC.

This sequence joins TRBV7-9 and TRBJ1-1, with D perhaps TRBD1 (5 bases). The CDR3 covers 11 residues. Germline-derived CDR1 and CDR2 are SEHNR and FQNEAQ (reference sequence). Trimming removed 4 bases from V and 8 bases from J, with 8 bases in between. The CDR3 reads CASSSAGEAFF. The CDR3 DNA sequence: TGTGCCAGCAGCTCCGCAGGGGAAGCTTTCTTT.

The chain has TRBV15 and TRBJ2-7; possibly TRBD1 for D (6 bases). The germline V and J ends were trimmed by 0 bases and 0 bases, with 12 bases remaining between them. Per germline, CDR1 LNHNV and CDR2 YYDKDF (reference sequence). The CDR3 loop spans 16 amino acids. CDR3 sequence reads: CATSRDLGGTSYEQYF. CDR3 nucleotide sequence: TGTGCCACCAGCAGAGATCTAGGGGGTACCTCCTACGAGCAGTACTTC.

The V call is TRBV19, the J call TRBJ2-1; 9 bases agree with TRBD2. CDR3 length equals 14 residues. Germline loops: CDR1 LNHDA, CDR2 SQIVND (reference sequence). Trimming took 5 bases from V and 6 from J; bases not matched to a gene: 5. The CDR3 spells CASSLGLAINEQFF. DNA for the CDR3: TGTGCCAGTAGTCTTGGACTAGCGATCAATGAGCAGTTCTTC.

The rearrangement links TRBV5-1 to TRBJ1-5; 8 bases line up with TRBD1. This CDR3 is 16 amino acids long. CDR1 is SGHRS and CDR2 is YFSETQ in the germline V gene. V dropped 4 bases and J dropped 2; count of bases not matched to a gene: 8. This chain's CDR3 is CASSKYPDRGNQPQHF. The CDR3 DNA reads as TGCGCCAGCAGCAAATACCCGGACAGGGGCAATCAGCCCCAGCATTTT.

The chain combines TRBV27 with TRBJ1-5; TRBD1 might be the D (5 bases). The CDR3 is made up of 15 amino acids. CDR1 is MNHEY and CDR2 is SMNVEV in the germline V gene (reference sequence). Trimming pared 0 bases from V and 3 bases from J, leaving 9 bases between. CDR3 nucleotides: TGTGCCAGCAGTTTATCGGCAGGGTTCAATCAGCCCCAGCATTTT. Its translation is CASSLSAGFNQPQHF.

V gene TRBV4-2 combines with J gene TRBJ2-1; D unresolved. The V end was cut by 2 bases, the J end by 1 base, with 12 bases between. This CDR3 contains 16 residues. CDR1 and CDR2 from the germline V gene are LGHNA and YNFKEQ. The CDR3 spells CASSQLTTRSYNEQFF. The CDR3 DNA reads TGTGCCAGCAGCCAATTAACTACCCGATCCTACAATGAGCAGTTCTTC.

The J gene is TRBJ2-7, the V gene TRBV28; 7 positions match TRBD1. The CDR3 consists of 12 residues. Germline V gives CDR1 MDHEN, CDR2 SYDVKM. The V gene end was trimmed by 6 bases and the J gene end by 10 bases; junction bases not matched to a gene: 9. The CDR3 DNA reads as TGTGCCAGCAGCCTCAAGGGGGCAGGACAGTACTTC. This sequence encodes CASSLKGAGQYF.

The chain uses TRBV4-1 and TRBJ1-6, with no clear D. Germline V gives CDR1 MGHRA, CDR2 YSYEKL. Trimming pared 0 bases from V and 8 bases from J, leaving 2 bases between. The CDR3 contains 12 residues. The DNA for the CDR3 is TGCGCCAGCAGCCAAGACGATTCACCCCTCCACTTT. Translated, it gives CASSQDDSPLHF.

This clone has just one count. The chain combines TRBV7-2 with TRBJ2-1, with 8 positions matching TRBD2. Germline-derived CDR1 and CDR2 are SGHTA and FQGNSA. This CDR3 region has 15 residues. Trimming cost V 1 base and J 2 bases; bases outside gene matches: 1. CDR3 amino acids: CASSLEGLAYNEQFF. CDR3 bases: TGTGCCAGCAGCTTAGAGGGACTAGCCTACAATGAGCAGTTCTTC.

The rearrangement uses TRBV6-6 and TRBJ1-4; 7 bases match TRBD1. Germline CDR1 reads MNHNY; CDR2 reads SVGAGI (reference sequence). There are 14 residues in the CDR3. V shed 6 bases and J 7 bases; nucleotides not matched to a gene: 8. CDR3: CASSRTGAAEKLFF. In nucleotides, the CDR3 is TGTGCCAGCAGCCGAACAGGGGCGGCTGAAAAACTGTTTTTT.